The entry below gives a single T cell receptor beta chain sequence along with its context. Its cognate antigen is unknown. This sample was taken from a study of T cell responses to AZD1222 COVID-19 vaccine. Study findings and constraints: In a largely white British group with more females than males, clonal diversity was possibly underestimated. Spike-specific TCR breadth and depth rose after two AZD1222 doses. Scientists sampled the repertoires only once the peak T cell response had passed.

Libraries were prepared by immunoSEQ multiplex PCR; TCRdb keeps only in-frame clonotypes and omits some of them. The data contain 80,000 to 95,000 clones, 75% to 90% of them seen just once; the ten biggest clones take up about 5.7%. The sequence was obtained from an adult in good health. The source was peripheral blood, collected on day 0 of AZD1222 vaccination.

CDR3 in amino acids: CASSLGDLTTDTQYF. CDR3 bases: TGTGCCAGCAGCTTAGGAGACCTTACCACAGATACGCAGTATTTT. The chain uses TRBV11-2 and TRBJ2-3; D remains ambiguous. V lost 1 base to trimming and J lost 2 bases, with 10 bases between them. Germline V gene data show CDR1 as SGHAT and CDR2 as FQNNGV. The CDR3 is 15 amino acids.